The entry below gives a single T cell receptor (beta chain) sequence along with its context. This clonotype was counted a few times. No cognate antigen has been identified for it. No base-level quality is on record; no much larger clone is a single base apart. This sample is part of a study of blood T cells in healthy people across ages (dated by TCRdb to 2014 to 2015). Background for the entire study: In model experiments, template switching captured about one uniquely barcoded TCR beta cDNA molecule for every two T cells. Using the same blood draw, the study looked at two additional independent replicas of 1 million unique cDNA reads for two donors, one aged 18 to 30 and the other aged 80 or older. To track age-related changes in TCR beta repertoire diversity, the study relied on deep sequencing normalized with unique cDNA molecular identifiers. Four age groups were formed from the donors: young (average approximately 15 years), middle-aged (approximately 40), aged (roughly 56) and long-lived (around 80). To avoid experimental bias, donors of different ages were spread randomly across the sequencing lanes. Beyond this particular receptor, the publication reports: Observed TCR beta diversity per million T cells fell roughly linearly with age, and a significant reduction was already apparent by age around 40. Observed TCR beta diversity correlated strongly with the percentage of naive T cells measured by flow cytometry. Because profiling used bulk unsorted PBMCs, naive and antigen-experienced compartments could not be compared conclusively. The long-lived group showed more naive CD4+ T cells, fewer expanded clones and increased TCR diversity than the aged group, suggesting age selection. Estimates of total diversity based on one million sequenced T cells were considered lower bounds and underestimates. The CMV infection status of donors was not known, potentially confounding age-related changes in expanded clonotypes.

According to the germline V gene, CDR1 reads SGHTA and CDR2 reads FQGNSA. From the cysteine up to the phenylalanine, the CDR3 has a length of 16 residues. CDR3 DNA is the only sequence kept; it has 48 bases, read in frame from the first base. Relative to germline, V is missing 5 bases and J is missing 7 bases, with 13 bases of the junction outside any gene match. To prepare the library, 5' RACE was applied. Sequencing was carried out with an Illumina HiSeq 2500. A second PCR of about 7 to 12 cycles was run with a J-beta primer mix and a sample-barcoded 5' primer. A unique molecular identifier was introduced onto each TCR beta cDNA molecule by a template-switch 5' adaptor carrying 12 random nucleotides. At least 2.5 million CDR3-containing paired-end reads were obtained from each sample. All of the RNA was converted into first-strand cDNA using the Mint cDNA synthesis kit, with a TRBC-specific oligonucleotide serving as the primer. Following uracil-DNA glycosylase treatment, all cDNA underwent a first 18-cycle PCR with the universal primers M1SS and BC2_uni_R. In the source study's methods: For normalization, 1 million high-quality reads were randomly selected from each sample, with every read carrying a distinct molecular identifier. Instead of being binned into consensus sequences, reads that shared molecular identifiers were thrown out. CDR3 identification, clonotype clustering and error correction used MiTCR with a Q25 quality threshold and the strictest error-elimination algorithm. Lower-bound total TCR beta diversity was estimated with a nonparametric unseen species model using Euler transformation. The public reads were run again by TCRdb, first through fastp at Q25 and then through MiXCR, and only productive beta chains were kept. One record per CDR3 amino acid sequence lists the most common genes and DNA. TCRdb's processing, not the authors' own work, is the source of the V and J calls. In all, the sample holds about 1.8 million distinct CDR3 sequences, and around 48% of those were seen once. The ten largest clones represent 2.1% of the sample.

The roughly 39 donors, aged 6 to 90 years, were systemically healthy Caucasian individuals from Russia. Each donor gave about 9.7 milliliters of peripheral blood, drawn into EDTA-treated Vacutainer tubes. Ficoll-Paque density-gradient centrifugation was used to isolate PBMCs, with at least 6.5 million per sample. Trizol reagent was used to extract total RNA from the PBMCs, yielding at least 5.5 micrograms per sample. The percentages of naive CD45RAhigh/CD27high T cells were determined by flow cytometry on a PBMC aliquot from every donor. Sequenced material: blood. Recombination joined TRBV7-2 with TRBJ1-4; TRBD1 aligns with 7 central bases. The TCR comes from a woman between 40 and 55 years old in good health. The DNA sequence reads TGTGCCAGCAGCCCCCAAGGCCGACAGGGTTTTGAAAAACTGTTTTTT. This sequence encodes CASSPQGRQGFEKLFF. Reference TRBV7-2 and TRBJ1-4 proteins supply the regions before and after the CDR3; the full variable domain is: GAGVSQSPSNKVTEKGKDVELRCDPISGHTALYWYRQSLGQGLEFLIYFQGNSAPDKSGLPSDRFSAERTGGSVSTLTIQRTQQEDSAVYLCASSPQGRQGFEKLFFGSGTQLSVL.